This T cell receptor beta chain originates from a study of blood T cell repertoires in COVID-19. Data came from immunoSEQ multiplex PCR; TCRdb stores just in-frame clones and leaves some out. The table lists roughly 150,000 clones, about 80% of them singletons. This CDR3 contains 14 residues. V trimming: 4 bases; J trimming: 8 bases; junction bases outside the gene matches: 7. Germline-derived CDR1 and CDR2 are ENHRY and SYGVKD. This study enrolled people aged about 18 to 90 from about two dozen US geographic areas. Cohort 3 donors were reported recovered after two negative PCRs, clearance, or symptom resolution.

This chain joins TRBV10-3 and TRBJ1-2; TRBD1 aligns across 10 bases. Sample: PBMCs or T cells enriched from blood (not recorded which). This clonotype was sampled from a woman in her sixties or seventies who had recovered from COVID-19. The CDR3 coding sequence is TGTGCCATCAGTGGCCAAGGACAGGGGGACGGCTACACCTTC. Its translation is CAISGQGQGDGYTF.